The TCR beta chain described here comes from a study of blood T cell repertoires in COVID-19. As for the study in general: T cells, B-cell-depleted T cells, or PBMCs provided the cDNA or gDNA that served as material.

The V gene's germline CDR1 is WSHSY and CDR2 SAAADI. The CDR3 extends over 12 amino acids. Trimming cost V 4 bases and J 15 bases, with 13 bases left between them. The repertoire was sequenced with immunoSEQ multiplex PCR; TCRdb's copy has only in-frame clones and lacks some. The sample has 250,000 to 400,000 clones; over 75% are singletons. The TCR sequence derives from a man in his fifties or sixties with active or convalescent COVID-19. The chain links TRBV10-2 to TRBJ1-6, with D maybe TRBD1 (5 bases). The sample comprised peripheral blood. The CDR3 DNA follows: TGCGCCAGCAGTGTTGGGGGGAGCCACCTCCACTTT. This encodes CASSVGGSHLHF.